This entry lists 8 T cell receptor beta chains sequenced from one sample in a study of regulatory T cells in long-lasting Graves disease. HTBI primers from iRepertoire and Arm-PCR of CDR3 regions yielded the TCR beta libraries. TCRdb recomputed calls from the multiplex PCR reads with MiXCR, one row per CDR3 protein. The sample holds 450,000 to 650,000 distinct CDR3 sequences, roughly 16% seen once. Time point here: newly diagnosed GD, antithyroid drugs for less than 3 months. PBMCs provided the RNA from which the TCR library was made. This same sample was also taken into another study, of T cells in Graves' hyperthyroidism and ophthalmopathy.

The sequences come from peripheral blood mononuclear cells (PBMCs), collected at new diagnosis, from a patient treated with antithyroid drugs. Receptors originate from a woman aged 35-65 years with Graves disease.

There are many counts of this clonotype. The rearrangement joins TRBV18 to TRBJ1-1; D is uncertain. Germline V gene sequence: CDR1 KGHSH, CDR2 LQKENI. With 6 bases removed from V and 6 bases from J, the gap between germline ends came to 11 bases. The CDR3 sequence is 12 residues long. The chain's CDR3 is CASSPPGSEAFF. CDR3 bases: TGTGCCAGCTCCCCTCCTGGATCTGAAGCTTTCTTT. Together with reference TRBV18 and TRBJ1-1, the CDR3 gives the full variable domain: NAGVMQNPRHLVRRRGQEARLRCSPMKGHSHVYWYRQLPEEGLKFMVYLQKENIIDESGMPKERFSAEFPKEGPSILRIQQVVRGDSAAYFCASSPPGSEAFFGQGTRLTVV.

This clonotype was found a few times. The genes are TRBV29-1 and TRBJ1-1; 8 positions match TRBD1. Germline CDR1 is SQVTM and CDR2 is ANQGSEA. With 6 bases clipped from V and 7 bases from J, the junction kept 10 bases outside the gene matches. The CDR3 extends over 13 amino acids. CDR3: CSVTSTGDFEAFF. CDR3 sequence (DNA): TGCAGCGTCACCTCGACAGGGGACTTTGAAGCTTTCTTT.

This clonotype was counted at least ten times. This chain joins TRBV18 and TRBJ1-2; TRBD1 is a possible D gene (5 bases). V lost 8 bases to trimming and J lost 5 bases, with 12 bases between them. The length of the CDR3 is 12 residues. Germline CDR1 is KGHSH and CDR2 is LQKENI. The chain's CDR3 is CASSLQEYGYTF. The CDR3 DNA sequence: TGTGCCAGCAGTTTACAGGAGTATGGCTACACCTTC.

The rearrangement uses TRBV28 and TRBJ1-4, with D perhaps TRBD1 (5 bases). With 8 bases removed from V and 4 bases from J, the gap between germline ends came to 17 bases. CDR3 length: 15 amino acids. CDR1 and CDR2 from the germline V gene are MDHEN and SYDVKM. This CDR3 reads CASSARGGVNEKLFF. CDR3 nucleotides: TGTGCCAGCTCTGCGCGGGGAGGGGTTAATGAAAAACTGTTTTTT.

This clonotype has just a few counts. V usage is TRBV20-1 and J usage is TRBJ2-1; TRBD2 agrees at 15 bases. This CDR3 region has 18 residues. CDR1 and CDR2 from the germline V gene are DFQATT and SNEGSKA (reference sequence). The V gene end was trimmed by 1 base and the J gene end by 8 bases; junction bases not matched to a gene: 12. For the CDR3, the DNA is TGCAGTGCTAGAGGTGGACTAGCGGGGGGGCCTCGGCTTTATGAGCAGTTCTTC. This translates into CSARGGLAGGPRLYEQFF.

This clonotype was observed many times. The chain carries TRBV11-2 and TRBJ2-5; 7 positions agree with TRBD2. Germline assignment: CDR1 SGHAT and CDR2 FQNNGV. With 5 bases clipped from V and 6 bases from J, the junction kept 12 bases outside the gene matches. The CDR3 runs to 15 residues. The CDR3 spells CASSPQAGRAKTQYF. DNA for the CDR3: TGTGCCAGCAGCCCACAAGCGGGGCGAGCGAAGACCCAGTACTTC.

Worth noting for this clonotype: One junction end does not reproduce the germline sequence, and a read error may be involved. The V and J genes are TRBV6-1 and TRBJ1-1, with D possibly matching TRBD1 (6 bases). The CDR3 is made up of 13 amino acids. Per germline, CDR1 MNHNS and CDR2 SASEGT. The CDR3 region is CASSGEGDTKAFF. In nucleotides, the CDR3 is TGTGCCAGCAGTGGGGAGGGGGACACTAAAGCTTTCTTT.

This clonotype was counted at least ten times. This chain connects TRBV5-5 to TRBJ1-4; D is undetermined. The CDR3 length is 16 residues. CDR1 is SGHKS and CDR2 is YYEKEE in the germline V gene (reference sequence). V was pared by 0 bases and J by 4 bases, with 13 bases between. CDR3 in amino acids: CASSLGQSGVNEKLFF. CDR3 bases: TGTGCCAGCAGCTTGGGGCAGTCAGGAGTTAATGAAAAACTGTTTTTT.